The TCR beta chain under discussion was sequenced for a study of blood T cell repertoires in COVID-19 (dated by TCRdb to the early 2020s). Regarding the study in general: The collaborator samples originated in the United States, Italy and Spain and spanned the acute and convalescent phases of COVID-19. The material from the prospective study consisted of cDNA or gDNA derived from T cells, B-cell-depleted T cells, or PBMCs. Subjects who had been exposed to COVID-19, were actively infected with it, or had recovered from it provided the deeply sampled blood TCRbeta repertoires that made up the dataset. The repertoires were made available in a free public database intended to serve as a resource for research on the immune response to SARS-CoV-2. Samples were obtained from the ongoing ImmuneRACE study (first 160 participants) and from 1,000 to 1,500 subjects provided by 6 global collaborators. Sample metadata almost always included a de-identified subject ID, COVID-19 status, age in years and sex. Where available, HLA class I and class II types were obtained from metadata supplied by the sample provider rather than from assay-based typing.

General study outcomes and caveats: Clinical and demographic metadata were provided uncurated, with the amount varying by source and participant.

Collaborating institutions collected whole blood in K2EDTA tubes following their own protocols. For TCRbeta analysis, collaborators shipped samples as frozen whole blood, isolated PBMCs, or DNA extracted from either of those sample types. As concerns this clone: There is no known antigen for this receptor. Per-nucleotide qualities are absent, and no much larger clonotype sits a single base away.

Reading from cysteine to phenylalanine, the CDR3 counts 11 amino acids. Just CDR3 DNA is preserved here, 33 bases in frame from base 1. The germline ends are 9 bases apart after V is trimmed by 7 bases and J by 6 bases. TCRbeta CDR3 regions were amplified from genomic DNA by means of the immunoSEQ Assay, a bias-controlled multiplex PCR. The authors' analysis ran thus. Within the assay, amplification of reference gene primers was used to estimate how many nucleated cells each sample contained. Sequence reads were collapsed and filtered to measure the absolute abundance of every unique TCRbeta CDR3 rearrangement. For each sample, productive Simpson clonality was calculated as the square root of Simpson's diversity index over productive rearrangements. What TCRdb holds here is the immuneACCESS table cut down to in-frame rearrangements. Part of the clones is not present; checked against another copy, under half of the missing clones reflect an unresolved V gene, and the others are unexplained. V, J and clone size reflect that table, while D and trimming were determined from the DNA. For this sample the table gives about 50,000 clones, of which 85% were detected only once. The ten top clones hold roughly a tenth of the sample.

Material for sequencing was peripheral blood. Here the chain combines TRBV12-3 or TRBV12-4 and TRBJ1-1; the D gene remains uncertain. The TCR sequence derives from a human donor in a cohort sampled during active COVID-19. The nucleotide sequence is given as TGTGCCAGCATTGCCGTAGCTGAAGCTTTCTTT. Its product reads: CASIAVAEAFF.